These 28 T cell receptor beta chains came from one sample sequenced in a study of neoadjuvant nivolumab and ipilimumab in lung cancer (TCRdb year 2020). In the paper's terms, the time point label means: at surgical resection after neoadjuvant nivolumab +/- ipilimumab. Preparation of the library involved the immunoSEQ multiplex PCR assay. Drawn from immuneACCESS, this table holds only the in-frame rearrangements with V and J called that TCRdb kept. Clones are partly lost; checked studies trace under half to an unresolved V gene and leave the rest unexplained. For this sample there are more than 4,000 clones; roughly 81% appear just once. About 13% of the sample belongs to the ten largest clones. The source was adjacent normal lung tissue, collected after neoadjuvant nivolumab, alone or with ipilimumab, at or shortly before surgery. These TCRs come from an adult with non-small cell lung cancer.

This clone appeared a single time. The rearrangement joins TRBV19 to TRBJ2-3, with no clear D. The V end lost 7 bases, the J end lost 8 bases, and 19 bases lay between the germline ends. This CDR3 contains 14 residues. Per the germline V gene, CDR1 is LNHDA and CDR2 is SQIVND (reference sequence). CDR3: CASIDPARGGTQYF. The CDR3, as DNA: TGTGCCAGTATTGACCCCGCTCGTGGCGGTACGCAGTATTTT.

The V gene is TRBV19, the J gene TRBJ2-1; D is undetermined. The CDR3 is 12 residues long. V was pared by 6 bases and J by 5 bases, with 8 bases between. In germline, CDR1 is LNHDA, CDR2 SQIVND (reference sequence). In DNA, the CDR3 is TGTGCCAGTAGGAACGGCGACAATGAGCAGTTCTTC. Translation gives CASRNGDNEQFF. Full variable domain (missing parts from reference TRBV19 and TRBJ2-1): DGGITQSPKYLFRKEGQNVTLSCEQNLNHDAMYWYRQDPGQGLRLIYYSQIVNDFQKGDIAEGYSVSREKKESFPLTVTSAQKNPTAFYLCASRNGDNEQFFGPGTRLTVL.

This clone appeared once. V gene TRBV4-3 combines with J gene TRBJ1-2; D is perhaps TRBD1 (5 bases). The V gene lost 4 bases and the J gene lost 2 bases, with 17 bases spanning the gap. This CDR3 contains 16 residues. Germline V gives CDR1 LGHNA, CDR2 YSLEER. The CDR3 DNA sequence: TGCGCCAGCAGCCCACAATCCTCGGGGGTGAACTATGGCTACACCTTC. Protein: CASSPQSSGVNYGYTF.

This clone showed up just a few times. This chain joins TRBV9 and TRBJ1-1, with 10 bases identical to TRBD1. This CDR3 spans 16 amino acids. The junction had 10 bases not matched to a gene; V was cut back by 4 bases and J by 4 bases. Per germline, CDR1 SGDLS and CDR2 YYNGEE. CDR3 residues: CASSPSPTGGGTEAFF. CDR3 bases: TGTGCCAGCAGCCCCTCGCCGACAGGGGGCGGCACTGAAGCTTTCTTT. The full variable domain, rest sourced from reference TRBV9 and TRBJ1-1, is DSGVTQTPKHLITATGQRVTLRCSPRSGDLSVYWYQQSLDQGLQFLIQYYNGEERAKGNILERFSAQQFPDLHSELNLSSLELGDSALYFCASSPSPTGGGTEAFFGQGTRLTVV.

The V and J genes are TRBV18 and TRBJ2-5, with a possible D match to TRBD2 (5 bases). Germline CDR1 reads KGHSH; CDR2 reads LQKENI. V shed 3 bases and J shed 1 base, with 12 bases lying between them. The CDR3 is 15 amino acids. The CDR3 here is CASSPSATVQETQYF. The CDR3 DNA reads TGTGCCAGCTCACCTAGCGCAACGGTCCAAGAGACCCAGTACTTC.

This chain connects TRBV6-5 to TRBJ2-1; TRBD2 agrees at 7 bases. This CDR3 contains 16 residues. The germline V gene encodes CDR1 MNHEY and CDR2 SVGAGI. With 4 bases clipped from V and 6 bases from J, the junction kept 12 bases outside the gene matches. CDR3 protein: CASSSPGTKALNEQFF. In DNA, the CDR3 is TGTGCCAGCAGTTCCCCCGGGACTAAGGCCCTCAATGAGCAGTTCTTC.

The V and J genes are TRBV6-5 and TRBJ1-2; 7 positions agree with TRBD1. This CDR3 contains 14 residues. The germline V gene encodes CDR1 MNHEY and CDR2 SVGAGI. The V gene end was trimmed by 5 bases and the J gene end by 6 bases; junction bases not matched to a gene: 9. In nucleotides, the CDR3 is TGTGCCAGCAGTGGCCTAACAGGGGTGGATGGCTACACCTTC. Encoded protein: CASSGLTGVDGYTF.

The CDR3 DNA reads as TGCGCCAGCAGCCAAGACGCGACAGTCACAGATACGCAGTATTTT. Encoded protein: CASSQDATVTDTQYF. The rearrangement links TRBV4-1 to TRBJ2-3, with D possibly matching TRBD1 (5 bases). The germline V and J ends were trimmed by 0 bases and 2 bases, with 9 bases remaining between them. Per germline, CDR1 MGHRA and CDR2 YSYEKL. The CDR3 totals 15 residues.

This clone was observed a single time. The rearrangement links TRBV10-3 to TRBJ2-7; 7 bases line up with TRBD1. The trim removed 10 bases at V and 0 bases at J, leaving 3 bases unmatched. CDR3 length: 12 residues. Germline CDR1 ENHRY, CDR2 SYGVKD. CDR3 in DNA: TGTGCCACTACAGGGGACTCCTACGAGCAGTACTTC. Protein: CATTGDSYEQYF.

The chain has TRBV2 and TRBJ2-3, with TRBD2 matching 13 bases. V gave up 5 bases and J gave up 5 bases; unmatched junction bases: 10. The CDR3 is 17 residues long. CDR1 and CDR2 (germline): SNHLY, FYNNEI. This CDR3 is CASSPLGTSGAGDTQYF. As DNA, the CDR3 is TGTGCCAGCAGTCCGCTTGGGACTAGCGGGGCCGGAGATACGCAGTATTTT. Drawing the rest from reference TRBV2 and TRBJ2-3, the complete variable domain is EPEVTQTPSHQVTQMGQEVILRCVPISNHLYFYWYRQILGQKVEFLVSFYNNEISEKSEIFDDQFSVERPDGSNFTLKIRSTKLEDSAMYFCASSPLGTSGAGDTQYFGPGTRLTVL.

V and J are TRBV28 and TRBJ1-2; no firm D call. CDR3 size: 13 residues. V was shortened by 5 bases and J by 10 bases, with 17 bases between the two germline ends. The V gene's germline CDR1 is MDHEN and CDR2 SYDVKM. The CDR3 region has the DNA TGTGCCAGCAGTAGAGAAGACCGAGCGGACTACACCTTC. Residues: CASSREDRADYTF.

The chain has TRBV10-3 and TRBJ1-1; 10 positions match TRBD1. CDR3 length equals 13 residues. Unmatched junction bases numbered 9, after V lost 10 bases and J lost 7 bases. The germline gives CDR1 ENHRY, CDR2 SYGVKD. The CDR3, as DNA: TGTGCCACCTTAACGACAGGGGGCGGTGAAGCTTTCTTT. This sequence encodes CATLTTGGGEAFF.

The chain employs TRBV7-9 and TRBJ1-2, with a tentative D call TRBD1 (6 bases). Germline assignment: CDR1 SEHNR and CDR2 FQNEAQ (reference sequence). V dropped 3 bases and J dropped 0 bases, with 14 bases sitting between them. The CDR3 has 16 residues. The CDR3 is CASSFAGDLTNYGYTF. In nucleotides, the CDR3 is TGTGCCAGCAGCTTCGCAGGGGACCTTACTAACTATGGCTACACCTTC. Full variable domain (remainder filled in from reference TRBV7-9 and TRBJ1-2): DTGVSQNPRHKITKRGQNVTFRCDPISEHNRLYWYRQTLGQGPEFLTYFQNEAQLEKSRLLSDRFSAERPKGSFSTLEIQRTEQGDSAMYLCASSFAGDLTNYGYTFGSGTRLTVV.

This chain uses TRBV12-2 with TRBJ1-6; TRBD1, the table's D call, lacks a check against the DNA. TRBV12-2 is annotated as a pseudogene. This CDR3 is 13 amino acids long. This chain's CDR3 is CASRLAVWASHHF. The DNA of the CDR3 is TGTGCAAGTCGCTTAGCAGTCTGGGCCAGCCACCACTTT.

The V call is TRBV5-6, the J call TRBJ1-2, with 9 bases fitting TRBD1. This CDR3 is 13 amino acids long. The V segment lost 4 bases and the J segment 8 bases; nucleotides outside the gene matches: 6. CDR1 SGHDT and CDR2 YYEEEE come from the germline V gene. CDR3 sequence: CASSVQGAGGYTF. The CDR3, as DNA: TGTGCCAGCAGCGTACAGGGGGCAGGGGGCTACACCTTC.

The chain uses TRBV6-5 and TRBJ2-1, with a tentative D call TRBD2 (6 bases). Germline V gene lookup returns CDR1 MNHEY and CDR2 SVGAGI. The CDR3 covers 15 residues. The germline V and J ends were trimmed by 7 bases and 7 bases, with 20 bases remaining between them. CDR3 in amino acids: CASTPVDGGRNEQFF. CDR3 DNA sequence: TGTGCCAGCACCCCCGTAGATGGGGGGAGGAATGAGCAGTTCTTC.

The chain carries TRBV28 and TRBJ2-4; D possibly uses TRBD1 or TRBD2 (6 bases each). The CDR3 covers 15 residues. V was trimmed by 6 bases and J by 3 bases, leaving 15 bases between them. Germline loops: CDR1 MDHEN, CDR2 SYDVKM. CDR3 sequence: CASRGGFGSKNIQYF. The CDR3, as DNA: TGTGCCAGCAGAGGGGGGTTCGGAAGCAAAAACATTCAGTACTTC. The full variable domain, with the rest looked up from reference TRBV28 and TRBJ2-4, is DVKVTQSSRYLVKRTGEKVFLECVQDMDHENMFWYRQDPGLGLRLIYFSYDVKMKEKGDIPEGYSVSREKKERFSLILESASTNQTSMYLCASRGGFGSKNIQYFGAGTRLSVL.

The chain is built from TRBV19 and TRBJ1-2; TRBD1 agrees at 10 bases. Germline CDR1 is LNHDA and CDR2 is SQIVND (reference sequence). The CDR3 has 14 residues. V lost 5 bases, J lost 8 bases, and 8 bases stayed unmatched. CDR3 nucleotide sequence: TGTGCCAGTAGTGCCCGGACAGGGGGAGGAGGCTACACCTTC. As protein: CASSARTGGGGYTF.

This clone appeared once. V and J are TRBV7-2 and TRBJ2-1; no reliable D call. Germline assignment: CDR1 SGHTA and CDR2 FQGNSA. Trimming shortened V by 3 bases and J by 5 bases, and 8 bases separated the two germline ends. CDR3 length: 13 amino acids. DNA for the CDR3: TGTGCCAGCAGCTTTATCCCCCACAATGAGCAGTTCTTC. Its translation: CASSFIPHNEQFF.

The chain has TRBV6-6 and TRBJ1-1; D is uncertain. Trimming took off 7 bases at V and 10 bases at J, with 16 bases between the two ends. The CDR3 has 12 amino acids. Germline assignment: CDR1 MNHNY and CDR2 SVGAGI (reference sequence). The CDR3 region has the DNA TGTGCCAGCACTCAACCGGGCGGGCTAGCTTTCTTT. It specifies CASTQPGGLAFF.

The chain links TRBV10-3 to TRBJ1-5; D is uncertain. The V end was cut by 4 bases, the J end by 5 bases, with 9 bases between. The CDR3 contains 13 residues. Germline lookup yields CDR1 ENHRY and CDR2 SYGVKD. CDR3 coding DNA: TGTGCCATCAGTGGTGACCGGGATCAGCCCCAGCATTTT. Translating gives CAISGDRDQPQHF.

The table lists this clone with a count of one. The V call is TRBV18, the J call TRBJ1-3; TRBD1 aligns across 8 bases. Trimming cost V 6 bases and J 0 bases; bases outside gene matches: 4. CDR1 is KGHSH and CDR2 is LQKENI in the germline V gene. The CDR3 runs to 15 residues. CDR3 protein: CASSPGQGSGNTIYF. CDR3 in DNA: TGTGCCAGCTCTCCTGGACAGGGCTCTGGAAACACCATATATTTT.

This clone was picked up one time. The chain combines TRBV27 with TRBJ1-6, with D tentatively TRBD1 (5 bases). The CDR3 sequence is 15 residues long. Germline V gene data show CDR1 as MNHEY and CDR2 as SMNVEV (reference sequence). Trimming took 1 base from V and 10 from J, leaving 14 bases between them. The CDR3 sequence: CASSLYQGDVSPLHF. Here the CDR3 DNA reads TGTGCCAGCAGTTTATACCAGGGAGACGTATCACCCCTCCACTTT.

This chain connects TRBV9 to TRBJ1-1; D is uncertain. CDR1 and CDR2 (germline): SGDLS, YYNGEE. V was trimmed by 1 base and J by 1 base, leaving 8 bases between them. CDR3 length: 14 residues. The CDR3 sequence is CASSVRPGNTEAFF. CDR3 nucleotide sequence: TGTGCCAGCAGCGTAAGACCCGGGAACACTGAAGCTTTCTTT.

The chain links TRBV19 to TRBJ2-5; 7 positions agree with TRBD1. Losses at the gene ends were 5 bases for V and 5 bases for J; bases not matched to a gene: 11. Germline V CDR1 and CDR2: LNHDA, SQIVND (reference sequence). This CDR3 is 15 amino acids long. This chain's CDR3 is CASSGTGAWDETQYF. CDR3 nucleotide sequence: TGTGCCAGTAGTGGAACAGGGGCGTGGGACGAGACCCAGTACTTC.

The V and J genes are TRBV18 and TRBJ1-5, with 8 bases fitting TRBD1. V was pared by 4 bases and J by 6 bases, with 2 bases of the junction left unmatched. This CDR3 has 13 residues. Per the germline V gene, CDR1 is KGHSH and CDR2 is LQKENI. The CDR3 coding sequence is TGTGCCAGCTCACTGGACAGGGCTCAGCCCCAGCATTTT. Its translation: CASSLDRAQPQHF.

V usage is TRBV7-2 and J usage is TRBJ2-3; TRBD2 agrees at 7 bases. CDR3 length: 14 amino acids. V lost 5 bases to trimming and J lost 2 bases; unmatched junction nucleotides: 4. Per the germline V gene, CDR1 is SGHTA and CDR2 is FQGNSA. The CDR3 region is CASSPRLATDTQYF. Written as DNA, the CDR3 is TGTGCCAGCAGCCCTCGACTAGCCACAGATACGCAGTATTTT.

A single count supports this clone. V usage is TRBV10-2 and J usage is TRBJ1-2; D might be TRBD1 (5 bases). Germline CDR1 and CDR2: WSHSY and SAAADI. The CDR3 has 11 residues. V lost 10 bases, J lost 4 bases, and 10 bases lay in between. The CDR3 DNA reads TGCGCCACCACAGGAGGCTATGGCTACACCTTC. It encodes CATTGGYGYTF.